These T cell receptor beta chains were read from a single sample in a study of human thymus T cells. Profiling relied on immunoSEQ multiplex PCR, and the TCRdb table lists in-frame clones only, not all of them. The table shows approximately 71,000 clones, with about 95% occurring only once. Sequencing was carried out using thymus tissue. These TCRs come from a girl under three years old with a congenital heart defect but otherwise immunologically healthy. CDR3s include the opening cysteine and the closing phenylalanine or tryptophan.

j_call v_call cdr3_length cdr3_aa
TRBJ2-2 TRBV7-9 15 CASSLFRTGAGELFF
TRBJ1-6 TRBV9 16 CASSGRDRDENSPLHF
TRBJ2-3 TRBV5-1 18 CASSLAGSASLNTDTQYF
TRBJ2-1 TRBV19 14 CASSGWNSYNEQFF
TRBJ2-7 TRBV27 20 CASSPRGGVVRRTRPAEQYF
TRBJ2-2 TRBV27 14 CASSLEGDTGELFF
TRBJ1-4 TRBV9 14 CASSEGGNNEKLFF
TRBJ2-7 TRBV28 12 CASSYNRVEQYF
TRBJ1-1 TRBV5-1 13 CASSIQPNTEAFF
TRBJ1-1 TRBV18 14 CASSPGTGAPEAFF
TRBJ1-1 TRBV15 17 CATSRDFLKGRRTEAFF
TRBJ2-3 TRBV4-2 13 CASSSTDPDTQYF
TRBJ1-2 TRBV6-5 15 CASSYSGGSNYGYTF